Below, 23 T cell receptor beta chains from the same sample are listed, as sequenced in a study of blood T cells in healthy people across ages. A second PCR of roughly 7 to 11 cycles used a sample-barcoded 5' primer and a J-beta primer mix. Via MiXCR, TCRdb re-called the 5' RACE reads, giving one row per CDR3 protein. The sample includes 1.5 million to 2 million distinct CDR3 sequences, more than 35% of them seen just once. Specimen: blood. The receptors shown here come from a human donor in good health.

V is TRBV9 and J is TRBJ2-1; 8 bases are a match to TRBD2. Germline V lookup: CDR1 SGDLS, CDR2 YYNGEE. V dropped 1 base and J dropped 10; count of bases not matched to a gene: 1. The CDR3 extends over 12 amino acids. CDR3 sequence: CASSVLAGEQFF. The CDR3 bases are TGTGCCAGCAGCGTATTAGCGGGGGAGCAGTTCTTC.

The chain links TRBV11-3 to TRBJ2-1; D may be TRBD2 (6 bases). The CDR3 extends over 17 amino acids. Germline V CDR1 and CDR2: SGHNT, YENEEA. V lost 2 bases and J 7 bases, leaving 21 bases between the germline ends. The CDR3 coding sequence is TGTGCCAGCAGCTTATTCCTCGAAACGGGGGTACAAAATGAGCAGTTCTTC. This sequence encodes CASSLFLETGVQNEQFF. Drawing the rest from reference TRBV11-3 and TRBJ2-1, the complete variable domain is EAGVVQSPRYKIIEKKQPVAFWCNPISGHNTLYWYLQNLGQGPELLIRYENEEAVDDSQLPKDRFSAERLKGVDSTLKIQPAELGDSAVYLCASSLFLETGVQNEQFFGPGTRLTVL.

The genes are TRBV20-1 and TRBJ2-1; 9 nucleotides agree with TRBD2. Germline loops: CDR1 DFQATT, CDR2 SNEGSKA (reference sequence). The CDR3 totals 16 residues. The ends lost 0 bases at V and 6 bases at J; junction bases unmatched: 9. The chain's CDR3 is CSARDLASGESNEQFF. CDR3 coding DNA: TGCAGTGCTAGAGATTTGGCTAGCGGGGAAAGCAATGAGCAGTTCTTC.

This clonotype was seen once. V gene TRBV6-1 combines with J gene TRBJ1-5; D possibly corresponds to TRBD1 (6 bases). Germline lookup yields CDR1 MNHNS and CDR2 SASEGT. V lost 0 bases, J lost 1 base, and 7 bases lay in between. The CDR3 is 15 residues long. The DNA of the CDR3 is TGTGCCAGCAGTGAAGCCGACAGGAGCAATCAGCCCCAGCATTTT. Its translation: CASSEADRSNQPQHF.

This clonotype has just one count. The CDR3 region has the DNA TGTGCCAGCAGCTCGGGACTAGCGGGGGTCGGGCAGTTCTTC. As protein: CASSSGLAGVGQFF. The chain uses TRBV5-6 and TRBJ2-1; 14 positions agree with TRBD2. In germline, CDR1 is SGHDT, CDR2 YYEEEE. This CDR3 has 14 residues. Trimming took 3 bases from V and 12 from J; bases not matched to a gene: 5.

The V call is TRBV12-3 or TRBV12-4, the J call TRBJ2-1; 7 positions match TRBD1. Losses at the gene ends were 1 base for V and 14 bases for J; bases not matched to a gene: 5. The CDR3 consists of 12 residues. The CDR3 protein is CASSLGQGEKFF. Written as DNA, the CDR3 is TGTGCCAGCAGTTTAGGACAGGGAGAAAAGTTCTTC.

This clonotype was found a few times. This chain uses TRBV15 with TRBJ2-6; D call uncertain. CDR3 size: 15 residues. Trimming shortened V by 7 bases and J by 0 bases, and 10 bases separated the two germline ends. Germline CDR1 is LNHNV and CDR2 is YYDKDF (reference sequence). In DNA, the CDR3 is TGTGCCACCAAGCCAACAACCTCTGGGGCCAACGTCCTGACTTTC. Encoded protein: CATKPTTSGANVLTF.

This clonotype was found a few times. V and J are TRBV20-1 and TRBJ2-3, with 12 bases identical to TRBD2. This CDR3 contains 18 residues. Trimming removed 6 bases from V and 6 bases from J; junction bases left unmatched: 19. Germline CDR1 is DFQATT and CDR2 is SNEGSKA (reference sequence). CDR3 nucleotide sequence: TGCAGTGCGCCGGGTGGGGCTAGCGGGGGGGTCGAGGTGGATACGCAGTATTTT. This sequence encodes CSAPGGASGGVEVDTQYF.

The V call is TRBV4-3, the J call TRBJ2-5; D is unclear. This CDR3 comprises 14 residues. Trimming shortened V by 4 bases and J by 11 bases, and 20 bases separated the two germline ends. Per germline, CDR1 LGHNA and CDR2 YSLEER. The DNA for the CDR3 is TGCGCCAGCAGCCGGTCTGGTGCCCTGGGTGAGCAGTACTTC. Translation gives CASSRSGALGEQYF.

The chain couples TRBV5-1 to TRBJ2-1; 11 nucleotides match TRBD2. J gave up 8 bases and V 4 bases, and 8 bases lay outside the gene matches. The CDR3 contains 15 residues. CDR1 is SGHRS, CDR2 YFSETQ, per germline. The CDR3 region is CASSPTSGEWDEQFF. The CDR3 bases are TGCGCCAGCAGCCCGACTAGCGGGGAGTGGGATGAGCAGTTCTTC.

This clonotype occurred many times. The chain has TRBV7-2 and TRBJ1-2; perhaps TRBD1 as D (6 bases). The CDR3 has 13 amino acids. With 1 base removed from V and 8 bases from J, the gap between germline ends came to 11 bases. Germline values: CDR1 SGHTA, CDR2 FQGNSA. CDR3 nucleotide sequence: TGTGCCAGCAGCTTAGTCGGGGGCGGCGGCTACACCTTC. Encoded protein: CASSLVGGGGYTF.

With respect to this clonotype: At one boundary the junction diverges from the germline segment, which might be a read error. CDR3 loop: CASRVSGGVDTEYF. The CDR3, as DNA: TGTGCCAGCAGGGTGAGCGGGGGTGTAGATACGGAGTATTTT. The rearrangement uses TRBV12-3 or TRBV12-4 and TRBJ2-3, with TRBD2 matching 8 bases. The CDR3 runs 14 residues.

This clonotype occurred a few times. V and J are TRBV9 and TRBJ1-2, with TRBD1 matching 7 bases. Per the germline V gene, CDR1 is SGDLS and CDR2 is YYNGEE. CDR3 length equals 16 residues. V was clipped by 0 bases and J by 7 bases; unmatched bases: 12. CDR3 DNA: TGTGCCAGCAGCGTAGCCCTAACAGGGGATCTCCCTGGCTACACCTTC. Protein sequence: CASSVALTGDLPGYTF.

The CDR3 loop is CASSVGGGPTKGYTF. Here the CDR3 DNA reads TGTGCCAGCAGCGTAGGGGGCGGCCCAACGAAGGGCTACACCTTC. The chain employs TRBV9 and TRBJ1-2, with D maybe TRBD1 (5 bases). The V gene's germline CDR1 is SGDLS and CDR2 YYNGEE. This CDR3 region has 15 residues. The V and J ends lost 0 bases and 8 bases respectively, with 17 bases between them.

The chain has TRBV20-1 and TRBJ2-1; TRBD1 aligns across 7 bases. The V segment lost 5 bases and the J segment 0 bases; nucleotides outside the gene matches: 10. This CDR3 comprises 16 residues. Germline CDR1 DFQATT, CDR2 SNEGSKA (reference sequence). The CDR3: CSARTGTASSYNEQFF. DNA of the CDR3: TGCAGTGCTCGTACGGGGACAGCGAGCTCCTACAATGAGCAGTTCTTC.

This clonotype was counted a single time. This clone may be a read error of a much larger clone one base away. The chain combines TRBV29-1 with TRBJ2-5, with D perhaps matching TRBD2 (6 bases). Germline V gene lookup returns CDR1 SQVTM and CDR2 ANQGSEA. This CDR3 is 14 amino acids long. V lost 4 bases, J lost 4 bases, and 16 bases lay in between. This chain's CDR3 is CSVVPVRGGETQYF. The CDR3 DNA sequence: TGCAGCGTTGTTCCAGTGAGGGGAGGAGAGACCCAGTACTTC. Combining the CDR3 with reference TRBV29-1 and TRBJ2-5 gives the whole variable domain SAVISQKPSRDICQRGTSLTIQCQVDSQVTMMFWYRQQPGQSLTLIATANQGSEATYESGFVIDKFPISRPNLTFSTLTVSNMSPEDSSIYLCSVVPVRGGETQYFGPGTRLLVL.

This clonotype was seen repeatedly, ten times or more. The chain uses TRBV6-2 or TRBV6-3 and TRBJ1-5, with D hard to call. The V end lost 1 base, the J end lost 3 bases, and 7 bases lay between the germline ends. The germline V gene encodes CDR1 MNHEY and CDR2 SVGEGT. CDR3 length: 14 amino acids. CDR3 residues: CASSYFSINQPQHF. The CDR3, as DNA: TGTGCCAGCAGTTACTTTTCTATCAATCAGCCCCAGCATTTT.

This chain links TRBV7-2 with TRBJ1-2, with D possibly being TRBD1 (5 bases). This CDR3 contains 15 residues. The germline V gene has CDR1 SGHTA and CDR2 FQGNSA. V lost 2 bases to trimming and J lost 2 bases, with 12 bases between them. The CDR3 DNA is TGTGCCAGCAGCTTAACGAAGGGGTTCAACTATGGCTACACCTTC. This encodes CASSLTKGFNYGYTF.

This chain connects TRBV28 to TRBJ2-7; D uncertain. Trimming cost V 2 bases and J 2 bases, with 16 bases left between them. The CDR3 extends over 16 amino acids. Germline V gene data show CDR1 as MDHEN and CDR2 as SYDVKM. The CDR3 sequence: CASSLEGEQGTYEQYF. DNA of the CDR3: TGTGCCAGCAGTTTAGAAGGCGAACAAGGGACCTACGAGCAGTACTTC.

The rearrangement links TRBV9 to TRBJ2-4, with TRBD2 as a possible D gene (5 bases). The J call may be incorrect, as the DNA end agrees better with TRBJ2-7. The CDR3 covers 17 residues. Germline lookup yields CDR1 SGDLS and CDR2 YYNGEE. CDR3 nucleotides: TGTGCCAGCAGCGTAGAAGAGGTCGGACTCCCCTACAACGAGCAGTACTTC. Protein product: CASSVEEVGLPYNEQYF.

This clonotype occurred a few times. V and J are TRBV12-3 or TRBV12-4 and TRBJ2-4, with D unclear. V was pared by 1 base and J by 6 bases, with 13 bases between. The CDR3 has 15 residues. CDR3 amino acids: CASSLGPLLGNIQYF. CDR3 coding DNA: TGTGCCAGCAGTTTAGGGCCCCTCCTGGGAAACATTCAGTACTTC.

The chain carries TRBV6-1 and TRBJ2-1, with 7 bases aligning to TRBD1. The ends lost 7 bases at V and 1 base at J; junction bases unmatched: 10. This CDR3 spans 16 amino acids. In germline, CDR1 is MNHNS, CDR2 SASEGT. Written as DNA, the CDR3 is TGTGCCAGCACATCCTTGGCAGGGGGATCCTACAATGAGCAGTTCTTC. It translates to CASTSLAGGSYNEQFF.

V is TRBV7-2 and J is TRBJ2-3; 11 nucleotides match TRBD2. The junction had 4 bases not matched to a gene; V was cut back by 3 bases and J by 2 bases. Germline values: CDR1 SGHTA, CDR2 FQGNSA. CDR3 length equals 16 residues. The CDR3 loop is CASSFTSGGPTDTQYF. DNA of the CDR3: TGTGCCAGCAGCTTCACTAGCGGGGGCCCCACAGATACGCAGTATTTT.